This T cell receptor (beta chain) was obtained from a study of early stage breast cancer tumors. Of note for this clone: Its antigen is not known.

Assay: immunoSEQ multiplex PCR; the TCRdb copy retains only in-frame clones and omits some. This table has 44,000 or so clones, roughly 83% appearing once. Regarding the study as a whole: Tumors had roughly 2.5-fold higher T cell density than normal breast.

Sequenced material: blood. The TCR comes from a person aged 45 to 59 with breast cancer.

CDR3: CASSFWTSGRETQYF. The CDR3, as DNA: TGTGCCAGCAGCTTTTGGACTAGCGGGAGGGAGACCCAGTACTTC. This chain uses TRBV7-2 with TRBJ2-5; 14 bases are shared with TRBD2. The CDR3 length is 15 residues. The V and J ends lost 3 bases and 5 bases, in that order; junction bases with no gene match: 2. CDR1 is SGHTA and CDR2 is FQGNSA in the germline V gene.